These 22 T cell receptor beta chains were all obtained from the same sample, sequenced in a study of glioma-infiltrating T cells. The iRepertoire nested amplicon-rescue multiplex PCR amplified TCR alpha and beta CDR3s from RNA. TCRdb re-called the multiplex PCR reads with MiXCR, one entry per CDR3 protein. The table includes approximately 190,000 distinct CDR3 sequences, 30% to 40% detected once. Material for sequencing was glioma tissue, nonneoplastic brain tissue, or PBMCs (not recorded which). Every receptor here comes from a human donor with low-grade glioma or glioblastoma, undergoing nonglioma brain surgery, or in good health (not recorded which).

Notes on this clonotype: Given a much more abundant clone one base away, this may be a read error. The rearrangement joins TRBV7-2 to TRBJ2-3; D call uncertain. CDR1 and CDR2 (germline): SGHTA, FQGNSA. CDR3 length: 14 residues. CDR3 nucleotide sequence: TGTGCCAGCAGCTTAAAGTCGGGCCCAGATATGCAGTATTTT. Its protein product is CASSLKSGPDMQYF.

This clonotype was picked up many times. The chain combines TRBV7-2 with TRBJ2-1, with 9 bases matching TRBD2. From germline, CDR1 is SGHTA and CDR2 FQGNSA. The V gene end was trimmed by 2 bases and the J gene end by 0 bases; junction bases not matched to a gene: 2. The CDR3 consists of 16 residues. In nucleotides, the CDR3 is TGTGCCAGCAGCTTACTTAGCGGGAGCTCCTACAATGAGCAGTTCTTC. It specifies CASSLLSGSSYNEQFF.

This rearrangement joins TRBV28 to TRBJ2-7, with 10 positions matching TRBD1. V lost 7 bases, J lost 5 bases, and 5 bases stayed unmatched. The CDR3 is 13 amino acids. Per germline, CDR1 MDHEN and CDR2 SYDVKM. CDR3 sequence (DNA): TGTGCCAGCAACTCTGGACAGGGGGACGAGCAGTACTTC. Translation gives CASNSGQGDEQYF. Based on the CDR3 plus reference TRBV28 and TRBJ2-7, the full variable domain is DVKVTQSSRYLVKRTGEKVFLECVQDMDHENMFWYRQDPGLGLRLIYFSYDVKMKEKGDIPEGYSVSREKKERFSLILESASTNQTSMYLCASNSGQGDEQYFGPGTRLTVT.

The rearrangement links TRBV4-2 to TRBJ2-1; D is tentatively TRBD1 or TRBD2 (6 bases each). The ends were cut back, 7 bases at V and 0 bases at J, with 19 bases in the middle. This CDR3 contains 17 residues. The germline CDR1 and CDR2 sequences are LGHNA and YNFKEQ. The CDR3 region has the DNA TGTGCCAGCAAAAGGGAGAGGGGGGCGGACTCCTACAATGAGCAGTTCTTC. This gives the protein CASKRERGADSYNEQFF.

As concerns this clonotype: This may be a read error, as it is one base from a much larger clone. This CDR3 reads CASRDNGKSTEAFF. In nucleotides, the CDR3 is TGTGCCAGCAGGGATAACGGCAAGAGCACTGAAGCTTTCTTT. The chain employs TRBV6-5 and TRBJ1-1; no clear D. The germline V gene has CDR1 MNHEY and CDR2 SVGAGI. V was pared by 6 bases and J by 4 bases, with 15 bases between. The CDR3 is 14 residues long.

This clonotype was counted only a few times. V is TRBV5-1 and J is TRBJ2-5; 8 bases match TRBD1. After removal of 5 bases from V and 3 bases from J, the junction contained 0 bases not matched to a gene. Germline V gene sequence: CDR1 SGHRS, CDR2 YFSETQ. CDR3 size: 12 residues. DNA of the CDR3: TGCGCCAGCAGGACAGGGGAAGAGACCCAGTACTTC. Translation gives CASRTGEETQYF.

This clonotype has a count of ten or more. The chain links TRBV5-4 to TRBJ2-1; 11 bases align to TRBD2. Trimming at V came to 5 bases and at J to 7 bases, leaving 11 bases not matched to a gene. CDR1 is SGHNT and CDR2 is YYREEE in the germline V gene (reference sequence). CDR3 length: 16 residues. CDR3: CASRPTSGVSGNEQFF. The DNA of the CDR3 is TGTGCCAGCAGACCGACTAGCGGGGTCTCCGGGAATGAGCAGTTCTTC.

Concerning this clonotype: This clone may be a read error of a much larger clone one base away. V is TRBV12-3 or TRBV12-4 and J is TRBJ2-2; D gene uncertain. The CDR3 consists of 13 residues. CDR3 nucleotides: TGTGCCAGCAGCCCGCGAGGCACCGAGGAGCTGTTTTTT. Encoded protein: CASSPRGTEELFF.

This clonotype was counted at least ten times. V gene TRBV19 combines with J gene TRBJ2-7; 7 bases fit TRBD1. V was clipped by 6 bases and J by 6 bases; unmatched bases: 11. The CDR3 is 14 residues long. The germline V gene encodes CDR1 LNHDA and CDR2 SQIVND (reference sequence). Here the CDR3 reads CASSPTGTVGEQYF. The CDR3 nucleotides are TGTGCCAGTAGCCCGACCGGGACAGTGGGCGAGCAGTACTTC.

The sample holds many counts of this clonotype. This chain uses TRBV6-1 with TRBJ2-7; possibly TRBD1 or TRBD2 for D (6 bases each). Trimming pared 6 bases from V and 6 bases from J, leaving 15 bases between. The CDR3 covers 13 residues. CDR1 and CDR2 from the germline V gene are MNHNS and SASEGT. The CDR3 DNA reads as TGTGCCAGCAGAGGACAGCGGGCCGCCGAGCAGTACTTC. It is translated as CASRGQRAAEQYF.

The rearrangement joins TRBV5-4 to TRBJ2-1, with D uncertain. Trimming stripped 3 bases from V and 5 bases from J, with 12 bases between. The CDR3 contains 14 residues. The germline V gene encodes CDR1 SGHNT and CDR2 YYREEE (reference sequence). The CDR3 spells CASSSGRNDNEQFF. The CDR3 bases are TGTGCCAGCAGCTCCGGACGGAATGACAATGAGCAGTTCTTC.

This clonotype was counted ten times or more. The V gene is TRBV7-2, the J gene TRBJ1-6; D is uncertain. Trimming removed 8 bases at V and 7 bases at J, with 12 bases between. The CDR3 has 13 amino acids. Germline V CDR1 and CDR2: SGHTA, FQGNSA. The CDR3 protein is CASGDELNSPLHF. CDR3 bases: TGTGCCAGCGGAGACGAGTTAAATTCACCCCTCCACTTT.

A note on this clonotype: A much larger clone lies a single base off, so this may be a read error. V gene TRBV28 combines with J gene TRBJ1-2; TRBD1 matches at 7 bases. The CDR3 totals 13 residues. From germline, CDR1 is MDHEN and CDR2 SYDVKM. In DNA form, the CDR3 reads TGTGCCAGCAGGACCGACAGGGTAAACGGCTACGCCTTC. Amino acid sequence: CASRTDRVNGYAF.

A remark on this clonotype: Since a much larger clone is just one base distant, this may be a read error. CDR3 nucleotide sequence: TGTGCCATCAGCACACCCACTAGGGAGTCCCAGTACTTC. It is translated as CAISTPTRESQYF. This chain uses TRBV10-3 with TRBJ2-5; tentatively, D is TRBD2 (5 bases). Looked up from germline, CDR1 is ENHRY and CDR2 is SYGVKD. Trimming shortened V by 6 bases and J by 9 bases, and 17 bases separated the two germline ends. This CDR3 region has 13 residues.

Regarding this clonotype: A much larger clone sits a single nucleotide away, making a read error possible. The chain recombines TRBV18 with TRBJ2-7, with 11 positions matching TRBD2. The germline CDR1 and CDR2 sequences are KGHSH and LQKENI. This CDR3 contains 15 residues. This CDR3 is CASSPATSGSHEHYF. For the CDR3, the DNA is TGTGCCAGCTCCCCGGCAACTAGCGGGAGCCACGAGCACTACTTC. The full variable domain, in which reference TRBV18 and TRBJ2-7 provide the parts outside the CDR3, is NAGVMQNPRHLVRRRGQEARLRCSPMKGHSHVYWYRQLPEEGLKFMVYLQKENIIDESGMPKERFSAEFPKEGPSILRIQQVVRGDSAAYFCASSPATSGSHEHYFGPGTRLTVT.

This clonotype was seen only a few times. This rearrangement joins TRBV5-8 to TRBJ1-3; D is unresolved. This CDR3 comprises 14 residues. Germline V gene lookup returns CDR1 SGHTS and CDR2 YDEGEE. V lost 1 base and J 6 bases, leaving 11 bases between the germline ends. CDR3 coding DNA: TGTGCCAGCAGCTTGTTCCGTGGGGTAAACACCATATATTTT. It specifies CASSLFRGVNTIYF.

Many counts were recorded for this clonotype. The V call is TRBV6-1, the J call TRBJ2-1; D call uncertain. CDR1 and CDR2 (germline): MNHNS, SASEGT. Between the trimmed V and J ends, which lost 8 bases and 0 bases, there was a span of 11 bases. This CDR3 region has 14 residues. The CDR3 DNA follows: TGTGCCAGCTGTGCGGCGAGCTCCTACAATGAGCAGTTCTTC. It codes for CASCAASSYNEQFF.

The table lists this clonotype with many counts. Sequence at one end of the junction differs from germline and may be a read error. This chain joins TRBV6-1 and TRBJ1-1; D uncertain. CDR1 is MNHNS, CDR2 SASEGT, per germline. This CDR3 comprises 10 residues. This CDR3 is CASSEVGIVF. CDR3 nucleotide sequence: TGTGCCAGCAGTGAGGTAGGGATCGTCTTT.

This clonotype appeared many times. This chain connects TRBV2 to TRBJ2-3; D gene unclear. Trimming shortened V by 4 bases and J by 7 bases, and 12 bases separated the two germline ends. The germline CDR1 and CDR2 sequences are SNHLY and FYNNEI. This CDR3 region has 13 residues. The CDR3 spells CASSGGSINTQYF. For the CDR3, the DNA is TGTGCCAGCAGTGGAGGCTCCATAAATACGCAGTATTTT.

The chain uses TRBV10-3 and TRBJ2-2, with a tentative D call TRBD2 (6 bases). V was cut by 3 bases and J by 5 bases, with 25 bases left in between. The length of the CDR3 is 19 residues. Germline CDR1 and CDR2: ENHRY and SYGVKD. The CDR3 sequence: CAISDSGGTSQLLTGELFF. The DNA for the CDR3 is TGTGCCATCAGTGATTCTGGAGGGACTTCTCAACTTTTAACCGGGGAGCTGTTTTTT.

The chain joins TRBV19 to TRBJ2-7; 16 bases are a match to TRBD2. The V gene's germline CDR1 is LNHDA and CDR2 SQIVND (reference sequence). The ends lost 3 bases at V and 1 base at J; junction bases unmatched: 3. The CDR3 totals 17 residues. In DNA form, the CDR3 reads TGTGCCAGTAGTATGGGACTAGCGGGAGGGGGTTCCTACGAGCAGTACTTC. It yields the protein CASSMGLAGGGSYEQYF.

The V call is TRBV12-3 or TRBV12-4, the J call TRBJ2-5, with 9 bases that match TRBD2. V shed 8 bases, J shed 5 bases, and the junction held 18 bases outside the gene matches. The CDR3 extends over 17 amino acids. DNA of the CDR3: TGTGCCAGCGCCCCTCCCAGCGGGAGGACACGGGTGGAGACCCAGTACTTC. It codes for CASAPPSGRTRVETQYF.